This TCR beta chain is drawn from a study of a mutant IDH1 vaccine in newly diagnosed glioma. Background on the study: Patients came in for eight vaccinations, in weeks 1, 3, 5, 7, 11, 15, 19 and 23. Either 4-6 weeks after radiotherapy alone or alongside temozolomide, vaccination was begun. Treated patients had a mean age of about 44 years and a sex split that was roughly 60% male and 37.5% female. Patients previously underwent radiotherapy, temozolomide, or both, and most underwent both.

About this clone itself: Antigen unknown.

Clones were sequenced by immunoSEQ multiplex PCR, and TCRdb holds only the in-frame ones, with some missing. The sample includes about 58,000 clones, around 84% seen only once; the top ten take around 7%. CDR3 length: 11 amino acids. The germline CDR1 and CDR2 sequences are GTSNPN and SVGIG (reference sequence). Trimming removed 4 bases from V and 7 bases from J, with 11 bases in between. The time point was: week 5, during vaccination. In the vaccine, a single dose held 300 ug of the mutant IDH1 20-mer peptide, along with topical imiquimod. The chain has TRBV30 and TRBJ2-7; tentative D call: TRBD2 (5 bases). The sample consisted of PBMCs, taken from a glioma patient whose treatment included an IDH1 peptide vaccine. The sequence was obtained from a woman aged 45 to 65 with glioma. DNA of the CDR3: TGTGCCTGGACTCGCCGGGAAGAGCAGTACTTC. Translation gives CAWTRREEQYF.